The 15 T cell receptor beta chains below all came from one sample that was sequenced in a study of blood T cell repertoires in COVID-19. TCRdb's copy holds only in-frame clones and misses some; the assay was immunoSEQ multiplex PCR. The sample includes about 480,000 clones, 88% of them seen just once. Source material: PBMCs or T cells enriched from blood (not recorded which). The receptors originated from a middle-aged woman who had recovered from COVID-19.

V usage is TRBV9 and J usage is TRBJ2-2, with 7 bases aligning to TRBD1. CDR3 length: 15 residues. CDR1 and CDR2 (germline): SGDLS, YYNGEE. Trimming cost V 4 bases and J 4 bases; bases outside gene matches: 7. The CDR3 here is CASSSSAGGTGELFF. CDR3 bases: TGTGCCAGCAGCTCTAGTGCAGGGGGCACCGGGGAGCTGTTTTTT.

This clone was seen a single time. The gene calls are TRBV4-1 and TRBJ1-6; D gene unclear. Trimming stripped 1 base from V and 7 bases from J, with 17 bases between. The CDR3 loop spans 17 amino acids. Germline CDR1 reads MGHRA; CDR2 reads YSYEKL. CDR3 in DNA: TGCGCCAGCAGCCAAGGATTGAGTTCAGGCGAGAATTCACCCCTCCACTTT. Amino acid sequence: CASSQGLSSGENSPLHF.

Note on this clone: Other nucleotide sequences from this sample produce the same CDR3. The rearrangement uses TRBV7-9 and TRBJ2-7; D gene unclear. V dropped 2 bases and J dropped 4 bases, with 6 bases sitting between them. The CDR3 is 12 amino acids. Looked up from germline, CDR1 is SEHNR and CDR2 is FQNEAQ (reference sequence). The CDR3 region is CASSLRSYEQYF. Written as DNA, the CDR3 is TGTGCCAGCAGCTTAAGGAGTTACGAGCAGTACTTC.

The rearrangement links TRBV5-6 to TRBJ1-2, with TRBD1 as a possible D gene (5 bases). CDR1 is SGHDT, CDR2 YYEEEE, per germline. The CDR3 is made up of 15 amino acids. V lost 4 bases to trimming and J lost 2 bases, with 15 bases between them. The CDR3 is CASSPVGLSNYGYTF. As DNA, the CDR3 is TGTGCCAGCAGCCCTGTGGGACTTTCCAACTATGGCTACACCTTC.

This sequence joins TRBV19 and TRBJ2-3; 10 bases are a match to TRBD2. V shed 2 bases and J 3 bases; nucleotides not matched to a gene: 11. CDR1 LNHDA and CDR2 SQIVND come from the germline V gene (reference sequence). This CDR3 region has 18 residues. The CDR3 here is CASSITAGSGRATDTQYF. CDR3 in DNA: TGTGCCAGTAGTATAACTGCGGGGAGCGGGAGGGCAACAGATACGCAGTATTTT.

V usage is TRBV4-1 and J usage is TRBJ2-1; 8 bases are a match to TRBD1. Germline V CDR1 and CDR2: MGHRA, YSYEKL. The CDR3 consists of 13 residues. With 2 bases clipped from V and 9 bases from J, the junction kept 3 bases outside the gene matches. CDR3: CASSQTGQGEQFF. The CDR3 region has the DNA TGCGCCAGCAGCCAAACCGGACAGGGTGAGCAGTTCTTC.

The chain combines TRBV19 with TRBJ2-2; perhaps TRBD2 as D (5 bases). Trimming stripped 0 bases from V and 0 bases from J, with 14 bases between. The CDR3 consists of 18 residues. Looked up from germline, CDR1 is LNHDA and CDR2 is SQIVND (reference sequence). DNA of the CDR3: TGTGCCAGTAGTATAGATCATGGTAGCGCCTCGAACACCGGGGAGCTGTTTTTT. Translation gives CASSIDHGSASNTGELFF. The entire variable domain, with the rest obtained from reference TRBV19 and TRBJ2-2, is as follows: DGGITQSPKYLFRKEGQNVTLSCEQNLNHDAMYWYRQDPGQGLRLIYYSQIVNDFQKGDIAEGYSVSREKKESFPLTVTSAQKNPTAFYLCASSIDHGSASNTGELFFGEGSRLTVL.

The chain couples TRBV15 to TRBJ2-7, with 7 bases that match TRBD2. Trimming at V came to 4 bases and at J to 2 bases, leaving 8 bases not matched to a gene. Germline CDR1 and CDR2: LNHNV and YYDKDF (reference sequence). The CDR3 consists of 15 residues. The CDR3 DNA is TGTGCCACCAGCACTGAACTAGCGAGAGCCTACGAGCAGTACTTC. Translation: CATSTELARAYEQYF.

The V gene is TRBV13, the J gene TRBJ2-5; D might be TRBD1 (7 bases). CDR3 length: 16 amino acids. Looked up from germline, CDR1 is PRHDT and CDR2 is FYEKMQ (reference sequence). The V gene lost 0 bases and the J gene lost 5 bases, with 16 bases spanning the gap. CDR3 protein: CASSLGPIQGGETQYF. The CDR3, as DNA: TGTGCCAGCAGCTTAGGACCCATTCAGGGGGGCGAGACCCAGTACTTC.

The rearrangement joins TRBV11-3 to TRBJ2-7, with unresolved D. CDR1 is SGHNT, CDR2 YENEEA, per germline. This CDR3 is built from 16 residues. Deletions cut 1 base from V and 3 bases from J, with 16 bases between. CDR3 bases: TGTGCCAGCAGCTTAGGTGTCCGCGGCGATTTCTACGAGCAGTACTTC. It encodes CASSLGVRGDFYEQYF.

This sequence joins TRBV5-8 and TRBJ2-5; no clear D. Trimming removed 4 bases from V and 0 bases from J, with 13 bases in between. Germline CDR1 and CDR2: SGHTS and YDEGEE. The CDR3 spans 15 residues. In DNA form, the CDR3 reads TGTGCCAGCAGCCTCCCCCAAAGCTACCAAGAGACCCAGTACTTC. Its protein is CASSLPQSYQETQYF.

This chain connects TRBV28 to TRBJ2-5; a weak D match, TRBD1 (6 bases). The CDR3 has 13 amino acids. V was clipped by 5 bases and J by 4 bases, with 11 bases between them. Per germline, CDR1 MDHEN and CDR2 SYDVKM. The CDR3 sequence is CASSLVGAETQYF. The CDR3 bases are TGTGCCAGCAGTCTAGTGGGGGCAGAGACCCAGTACTTC.

V gene TRBV7-2 combines with J gene TRBJ1-4; TRBD1 matches 9 bases. The CDR3 has 15 residues. Germline V gene lookup returns CDR1 SGHTA and CDR2 FQGNSA. The ends lost 4 bases at V and 3 bases at J; junction bases unmatched: 3. CDR3 in DNA: TGTGCCAGCAGCTGGACAGGGGCCCCTAATGAAAAACTGTTTTTT. This encodes CASSWTGAPNEKLFF.

The rearrangement uses TRBV14 and TRBJ2-5; the D is unclear. The CDR3 sequence is 13 residues long. V was cut by 1 base and J by 0 bases, with 3 bases left in between. Germline loops: CDR1 SGHDN, CDR2 FVKESK. DNA of the CDR3: TGTGCCAGCAGCCAAGCAAACCAAGAGACCCAGTACTTC. Encoded protein: CASSQANQETQYF.

This clone was recorded once. V gene TRBV3-1 (or the pseudogene TRBV3-2) combines with J gene TRBJ2-3; D perhaps matches TRBD2 (6 bases). V was shortened by 1 base and J by 3 bases, with 14 bases between the two germline ends. Germline V lookup: CDR1 LGHDT, CDR2 YNNKEL (reference sequence). The CDR3 is 16 amino acids. In nucleotides, the CDR3 is TGTGCCAGCAGCCAAGGCTTATTCGGGGGTACAGATACGCAGTATTTT. Translating it yields CASSQGLFGGTDTQYF.